The rows below give T cell receptor beta chains drawn from one sample of a study of cytomegalovirus exposure and HLA in healthy donors. The data were produced by immunoSEQ multiplex PCR, yet TCRdb's version contains in-frame clones alone and is incomplete. Here the sample table reports some 120,000 clones. Sequenced input: PBMCs. Source of these receptors: a man aged 25-45 years in good health and CMV-seronegative. CDR3s include the opening cysteine and the closing phenylalanine or tryptophan. A D gene is named only where the DNA matches it firmly.

d_call j_call v_call cdr3_aa cdr3_nt
- TRBJ2-7 TRBV18 CASSHGGEQYF TGTGCCAGCTCACACGGGGGAGAGCAGTACTTC
- TRBJ1-4 TRBV2 CASRLDTLNEKLFF TGTGCCAGCAGGTTAGACACGCTTAATGAAAAACTGTTTTTT
TRBD1 TRBJ2-6 TRBV19 CASSPTGAKSTYSGANVLTF TGTGCCAGTAGCCCGACAGGGGCGAAGTCCACATACTCTGGGGCCAACGTCCTGACTTTC
- TRBJ2-1 TRBV4-3 CASSQGPLSGDRRNEQFF TGCGCCAGCAGCCAAGGGCCTCTTTCGGGGGACCGGCGCAATGAGCAGTTCTTC
- TRBJ2-2 TRBV5-1 CASSSQGPSTNTGELFF TGCGCCAGCAGCTCACAGGGTCCCAGTACGAACACCGGGGAGCTGTTTTTT
TRBD1 TRBJ1-1 TRBV6-1 CASSEWRDSEAFF TGTGCCAGCAGTGAATGGCGGGACAGTGAAGCTTTCTTT
- TRBJ2-7 TRBV27 CASSLRGGEDEQYF TGTGCCAGCAGCCTTCGAGGGGGTGAGGACGAGCAGTACTTC
- TRBJ2-5 TRBV5-1 CASSLGTFGETQYF TGCGCCAGCAGCTTGGGCACCTTCGGGGAGACCCAGTACTTC
- TRBJ1-4 TRBV6-5 CASSYSGRGNEKLFF TGTGCCAGCAGTTACTCGGGCAGGGGAAATGAAAAACTGTTTTTT
- TRBJ1-6 TRBV28 CASSWDSLSYNSPLHF TGTGCCAGCAGCTGGGACTCCCTCTCCTATAATTCACCCCTCCACTTT
TRBD1 TRBJ1-2 TRBV9 CASSAGTGHYGYTF TGTGCCAGCAGCGCGGGGACAGGGCACTATGGCTACACCTTC
TRBD1 TRBJ2-7 TRBV19 CASRAGTGQKGYEQYF TGTGCCAGTAGAGCCGGGACAGGCCAAAAGGGCTACGAGCAGTACTTC
TRBD1 TRBJ1-1 TRBV27 CASGLGQAGASNTEAFF TGTGCCAGCGGACTCGGACAGGCCGGCGCCTCGAACACTGAAGCTTTCTTT
TRBD2 TRBJ2-1 TRBV15 CATSRPLGTSGGNGEQFF TGTGCCACCAGCAGACCACTAGGGACTAGCGGGGGGAATGGTGAGCAGTTCTTC
TRBD2 TRBJ2-1 TRBV7-9 CASSPGGEDEQFF TGTGCCAGCAGTCCGGGAGGGGAGGATGAGCAGTTCTTC
TRBD1 TRBJ1-5 TRBV7-9 CASSWTGSQPQHF TGTGCCAGCAGTTGGACAGGAAGTCAGCCCCAGCATTTT
- TRBJ2-3 TRBV11-2 CASSQRQGLANADTQYF TGTGCCAGCAGCCAACGCCAGGGGCTAGCAAATGCAGATACGCAGTATTTT
TRBD1 TRBJ2-7 TRBV6-5 CASRGDRGLYEQYF TGTGCCAGCAGGGGCGACAGGGGGCTCTACGAGCAGTACTTC
TRBD1 TRBJ1-2 TRBV19 CASRTSGTGNNYGYTF TGTGCCAGTAGAACGTCCGGGACAGGGAATAACTATGGCTACACCTTC
- TRBJ1-2 TRBV19 CASSIFQGNYGYTF TGTGCCAGTAGTATTTTTCAGGGGAACTATGGCTACACCTTC
- TRBJ2-7 TRBV6-6 CASSYSTGYEQYF TGTGCCAGCAGTTACTCGACAGGTTACGAGCAGTACTTC
- TRBJ2-5 TRBV5-4 CASSFWQIQETQYF TGTGCCAGCAGCTTTTGGCAGATCCAAGAGACCCAGTACTTC